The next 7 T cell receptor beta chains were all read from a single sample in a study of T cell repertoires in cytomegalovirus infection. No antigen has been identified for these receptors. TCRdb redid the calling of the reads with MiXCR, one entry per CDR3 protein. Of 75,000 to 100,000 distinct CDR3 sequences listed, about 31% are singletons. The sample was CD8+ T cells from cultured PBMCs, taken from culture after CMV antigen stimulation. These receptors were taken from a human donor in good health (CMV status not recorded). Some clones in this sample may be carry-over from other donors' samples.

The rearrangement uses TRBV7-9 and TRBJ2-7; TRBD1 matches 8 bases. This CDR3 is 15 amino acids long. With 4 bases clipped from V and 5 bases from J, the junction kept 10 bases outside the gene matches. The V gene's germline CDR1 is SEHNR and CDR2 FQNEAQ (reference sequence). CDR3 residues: CASSSSSDRENEQYF. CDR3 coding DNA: TGTGCCAGCAGCTCCTCCTCGGACAGGGAGAACGAGCAGTACTTC. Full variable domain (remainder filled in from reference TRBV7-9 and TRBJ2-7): DTGVSQNPRHKITKRGQNVTFRCDPISEHNRLYWYRQTLGQGPEFLTYFQNEAQLEKSRLLSDRFSAERPKGSFSTLEIQRTEQGDSAMYLCASSSSSDRENEQYFGPGTRLTVT.

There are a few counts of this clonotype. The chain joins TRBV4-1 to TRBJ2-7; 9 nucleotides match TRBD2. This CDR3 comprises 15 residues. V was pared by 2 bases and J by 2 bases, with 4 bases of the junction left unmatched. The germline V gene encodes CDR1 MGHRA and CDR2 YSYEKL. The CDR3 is CASSQLGGGAYEQYF. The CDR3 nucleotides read TGCGCCAGCAGCCAATTGGGCGGGGGGGCCTACGAGCAGTACTTC.

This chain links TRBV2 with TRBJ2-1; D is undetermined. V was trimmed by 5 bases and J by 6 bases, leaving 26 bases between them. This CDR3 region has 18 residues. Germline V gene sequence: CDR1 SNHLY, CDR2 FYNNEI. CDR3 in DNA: TGTGCCAGCAGTAGAGACGACGGCGCACCCAGCCAGCTCAATGAGCAGTTCTTC. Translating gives CASSRDDGAPSQLNEQFF.

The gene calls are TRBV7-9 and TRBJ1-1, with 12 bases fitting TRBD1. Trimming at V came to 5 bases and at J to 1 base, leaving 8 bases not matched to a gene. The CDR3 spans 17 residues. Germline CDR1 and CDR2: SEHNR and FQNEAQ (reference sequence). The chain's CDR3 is CASSAGTGGGKNTEAFF. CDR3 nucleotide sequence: TGTGCCAGCAGCGCAGGGACAGGGGGCGGGAAGAACACTGAAGCTTTCTTT.

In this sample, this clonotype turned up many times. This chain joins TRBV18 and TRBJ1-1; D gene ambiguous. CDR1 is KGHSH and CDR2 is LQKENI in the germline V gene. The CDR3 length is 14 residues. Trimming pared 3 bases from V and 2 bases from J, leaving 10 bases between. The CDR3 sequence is CASSPLGTNTEAFF. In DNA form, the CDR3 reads TGTGCCAGCTCACCCCTGGGAACTAACACTGAAGCTTTCTTT. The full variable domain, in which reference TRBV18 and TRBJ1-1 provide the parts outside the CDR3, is NAGVMQNPRHLVRRRGQEARLRCSPMKGHSHVYWYRQLPEEGLKFMVYLQKENIIDESGMPKERFSAEFPKEGPSILRIQQVVRGDSAAYFCASSPLGTNTEAFFGQGTRLTVV.

In DNA form, the CDR3 reads TGTGCCAGCAGTTCCGGACTGCCCCGGGGGGGCCACAATGAGCAGTTCTTC. As protein: CASSSGLPRGGHNEQFF. The J gene is TRBJ2-1, the V gene TRBV12-3 or TRBV12-4, with 8 positions matching TRBD2. Trimming at V came to 4 bases and at J to 5 bases, leaving 13 bases not matched to a gene. The CDR3 runs 17 residues.

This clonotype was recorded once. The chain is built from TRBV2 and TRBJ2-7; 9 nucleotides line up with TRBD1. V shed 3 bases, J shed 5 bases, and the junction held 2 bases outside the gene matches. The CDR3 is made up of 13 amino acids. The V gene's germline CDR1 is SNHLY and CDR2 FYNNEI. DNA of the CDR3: TGTGCCAGCAGTGAGTGGACAGGGGACGAGCAGTACTTC. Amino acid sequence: CASSEWTGDEQYF. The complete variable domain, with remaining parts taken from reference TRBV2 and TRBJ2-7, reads EPEVTQTPSHQVTQMGQEVILRCVPISNHLYFYWYRQILGQKVEFLVSFYNNEISEKSEIFDDQFSVERPDGSNFTLKIRSTKLEDSAMYFCASSEWTGDEQYFGPGTRLTVT.